The 22 T cell receptor beta chains below come from one sample, sequenced in a study of shared clonotypes between healthy human individuals. As defined, naive CD8 cells were CD45RO-negative and positively selected for CCR7, with terminally differentiated effector memory CD45RA+ cells excluded. Here immunoSEQ multiplex PCR was the method, and the copy in TCRdb shows in-frame clones only, minus some. This sample has hundreds of thousands of clones, with approximately 96% found just once. Sequenced input: naive CD8+ T cells sorted from blood. Every receptor here comes from a woman in her twenties or thirties in good health.

The chain carries TRBV9 and TRBJ2-1; 11 bases line up with TRBD2. Germline V lookup: CDR1 SGDLS, CDR2 YYNGEE. This CDR3 is built from 15 residues. Germline trimming cut 4 bases from V and 7 bases from J; bases unmatched to any gene: 7. In DNA form, the CDR3 reads TGTGCCAGCAGCTTTAGCGGGAGGGCACGTAATGAGCAGTTCTTC. Protein: CASSFSGRARNEQFF.

J is TRBJ2-1 and V is TRBV5-1; maybe TRBD2 (6 bases). Between the trimmed V and J ends, which lost 0 bases and 0 bases, there was a span of 10 bases. Germline-derived CDR1 and CDR2 are SGHRS and YFSETQ. The length of the CDR3 is 16 residues. CDR3 sequence reads: CASSLVADSSYNEQFF. CDR3 sequence (DNA): TGCGCCAGCAGCTTGGTAGCGGATAGCTCCTACAATGAGCAGTTCTTC.

This chain uses TRBV4-1 with TRBJ1-1; 11 bases map to TRBD1. The CDR3 length is 15 residues. Germline V gives CDR1 MGHRA, CDR2 YSYEKL. The trim removed 3 bases at V and 4 bases at J, leaving 4 bases unmatched. CDR3 sequence reads: CASSHPGQGVTEAFF. The CDR3 coding sequence is TGCGCCAGCAGCCACCCGGGACAGGGGGTCACTGAAGCTTTCTTT.

This chain joins TRBV10-3 and TRBJ2-3; TRBD2 matches at 9 bases. The CDR3 spans 18 residues. Per germline, CDR1 ENHRY and CDR2 SYGVKD. V dropped 3 bases and J dropped 0; count of bases not matched to a gene: 10. The CDR3 loop is CAISDPVASGTSTDTQYF. As DNA, the CDR3 is TGTGCCATCAGTGACCCCGTGGCTAGCGGGACAAGCACAGATACGCAGTATTTT.

Only one count was recorded for this clone. This rearrangement joins TRBV4-1 to TRBJ2-3; D is possibly TRBD2 (5 bases). Trimming removed 5 bases from V and 4 bases from J, with 7 bases in between. The CDR3 consists of 12 residues. In germline, CDR1 is MGHRA, CDR2 YSYEKL. CDR3 loop: CASSARADTQYF. In nucleotides, the CDR3 is TGCGCCAGCAGCGCGAGGGCAGATACGCAGTATTTT.

The chain couples TRBV16 to TRBJ2-1; 7 bases are a match to TRBD1. This CDR3 has 15 amino acids. Germline CDR1 and CDR2: KGHSY and FQNENV. V dropped 4 bases and J dropped 6; count of bases not matched to a gene: 9. The CDR3 region is CASSRQGGERNEQFF. The CDR3 coding sequence is TGTGCCAGCAGCCGACAGGGTGGGGAACGCAATGAGCAGTTCTTC. Together with reference TRBV16 and TRBJ2-1, the CDR3 gives the full variable domain: GEEVAQTPKHLVRGEGQKAKLYCAPIKGHSYVFWYQQVLKNEFKFLISFQNENVFDETGMPKERFSAKCLPNSPCSLEIQATKLEDSAVYFCASSRQGGERNEQFFGPGTRLTVL.

This chain uses TRBV30 with TRBJ2-7; no clear D. The V end was cut by 0 bases, the J end by 2 bases, with 8 bases between. Germline CDR1 is GTSNPN and CDR2 is SVGIG (reference sequence). The CDR3 loop spans 13 amino acids. In nucleotides, the CDR3 is TGTGCCTGGAGTGTATCGGGTCCCTACGAGCAGTACTTC. Its protein product is CAWSVSGPYEQYF. The whole variable domain, remainder taken from reference TRBV30 and TRBJ2-7, is SQTIHQWPATLVQPVGSPLSLECTVEGTSNPNLYWYRQAAGRGLQLLFYSVGIGQISSEVPQNLSASRPQDRQFILSSKKLLLSDSGFYLCAWSVSGPYEQYFGPGTRLTVT.

The J gene is TRBJ2-7, the V gene TRBV4-2; possible D gene TRBD2, 5 bases. Germline CDR1 and CDR2: LGHNA and YNFKEQ. CDR3 size: 15 residues. Trimming removed 1 base at V and 0 bases at J, with 10 bases between. The CDR3 reads CASSQGSGTSYEQYF. The CDR3, as DNA: TGTGCCAGCAGCCAAGGCAGCGGTACCTCCTACGAGCAGTACTTC.

This chain joins TRBV7-9 and TRBJ2-7; 9 positions match TRBD2. The V segment lost 3 bases and the J segment 7 bases; nucleotides outside the gene matches: 16. Per germline, CDR1 SEHNR and CDR2 FQNEAQ (reference sequence). The CDR3 length is 17 residues. The CDR3 sequence: CASSLVAPGGRAREQYF. In nucleotides, the CDR3 is TGTGCCAGCAGCTTGGTTGCTCCGGGCGGGAGGGCGAGAGAGCAGTACTTC.

The J gene is TRBJ2-5, the V gene TRBV19; D is undetermined. This CDR3 is 15 amino acids long. Germline CDR1 LNHDA, CDR2 SQIVND (reference sequence). The V end lost 3 bases, the J end lost 4 bases, and 15 bases lay between the germline ends. Here the CDR3 reads CASSIGVFRGETQYF. The DNA of the CDR3 is TGTGCCAGTAGTATCGGAGTCTTCCGCGGAGAGACCCAGTACTTC.

The rearrangement uses TRBV11-1 and TRBJ2-5, with D possibly TRBD1 on 5 matching bases. In germline, CDR1 is SGHAT, CDR2 FQDESV (reference sequence). V shed 4 bases and J shed 1 base, with 13 bases lying between them. This CDR3 comprises 15 residues. CDR3 loop: CASSSDTRTQETQYF. CDR3 coding DNA: TGTGCCAGCAGCTCGGACACAAGGACCCAAGAGACCCAGTACTTC.

This chain connects TRBV29-1 to TRBJ2-1, with 9 bases aligning to TRBD1. Per germline, CDR1 SQVTM and CDR2 ANQGSEA. The CDR3 runs 15 residues. The trim removed 7 bases at V and 10 bases at J, leaving 17 bases unmatched. DNA for the CDR3: TGCAGCGCCATGACCGGGACAGGGCTGCCCTGGGAGCAGTTCTTC. It specifies CSAMTGTGLPWEQFF.

The gene calls are TRBV28 and TRBJ2-1; 10 bases fit TRBD2. The V and J ends lost 2 bases and 1 base, in that order; junction bases with no gene match: 8. The CDR3 runs 18 residues. Looked up from germline, CDR1 is MDHEN and CDR2 is SYDVKM. CDR3 in amino acids: CASSLIEREGRSYNEQFF. As DNA, the CDR3 is TGTGCCAGCAGTTTAATCGAGCGGGAGGGCCGATCCTACAATGAGCAGTTCTTC.

The rearrangement joins TRBV6-1 to TRBJ1-2; perhaps TRBD1 as D (6 bases). The CDR3 contains 17 residues. Germline V gene data show CDR1 as MNHNS and CDR2 as SASEGT. Trimming left V 0 bases short and J 5 bases short, with 19 bases between. CDR3: CASSEALQGPGRYGYTF. CDR3 coding DNA: TGTGCCAGCAGTGAAGCGCTTCAGGGGCCTGGGAGGTATGGCTACACCTTC.

This clone was seen a single time. V usage is TRBV7-9 and J usage is TRBJ1-6, with 7 bases fitting TRBD1. V trimming: 4 bases; J trimming: 7 bases; junction bases outside the gene matches: 4. The CDR3 extends over 14 amino acids. From germline, CDR1 is SEHNR and CDR2 FQNEAQ (reference sequence). For the CDR3, the DNA is TGTGCCAGCAGCTCACAGGGGCTCAATTCACCCCTCCACTTT. The encoded protein is CASSSQGLNSPLHF.

This chain uses TRBV5-4 with TRBJ2-7, with 13 bases aligning to TRBD2. This CDR3 comprises 17 residues. The J segment lost 6 bases and the V segment lost 4 bases, leaving 13 bases of the junction unmatched. CDR1 SGHNT and CDR2 YYREEE come from the germline V gene (reference sequence). The CDR3 sequence: CASSPRDRGLAGLEQYF. The CDR3 region has the DNA TGTGCCAGCAGCCCACGGGACAGGGGACTAGCGGGACTCGAGCAGTACTTC. The full variable domain, its missing parts supplied by reference TRBV5-4 and TRBJ2-7, is ETGVTQSPTHLIKTRGQQVTLRCSSQSGHNTVSWYQQALGQGPQFIFQYYREEENGRGNFPPRFSGLQFPNYSSELNVNALELDDSALYLCASSPRDRGLAGLEQYFGPGTRLTVT.

The chain carries TRBV28 and TRBJ2-1, with 10 bases that match TRBD2. Germline-derived CDR1 and CDR2 are MDHEN and SYDVKM. The CDR3 runs to 15 residues. Trimming removed 1 base from V and 9 bases from J; junction bases left unmatched: 6. The CDR3 is CASSLLSSGRAEQFF. CDR3 coding DNA: TGTGCCAGCAGTTTATTGTCCAGCGGGAGGGCTGAGCAGTTCTTC.

CDR3 sequence (DNA): TGTGCCAGCAGCGTAGATTTCGGCAACACGCCAAACTATGGCTACACCTTC. Translation gives CASSVDFGNTPNYGYTF. The chain is built from TRBV9 and TRBJ1-2; D gene unclear. Germline V gives CDR1 SGDLS, CDR2 YYNGEE. The CDR3 runs 17 residues. Trimming removed 0 bases from V and 2 bases from J, with 17 bases in between.

The chain uses TRBV18 and TRBJ2-7, with D tentatively TRBD1 (6 bases). CDR3 length equals 17 residues. The V gene lost 3 bases and the J gene lost 0 bases, with 18 bases spanning the gap. CDR1 KGHSH and CDR2 LQKENI come from the germline V gene. As DNA, the CDR3 is TGTGCCAGCTCACCTCCACTACGACAGGAAGCCTCCTACGAGCAGTACTTC. Protein product: CASSPPLRQEASYEQYF.

This chain connects TRBV2 to TRBJ1-1; D remains unclear. The V end lost 1 base, the J end lost 3 bases, and 18 bases lay between the germline ends. The CDR3 length is 17 residues. Germline V CDR1 and CDR2: SNHLY, FYNNEI. As DNA, the CDR3 is TGTGCCAGCAGTGAAGTATTTTTTCGCGGTGACGACACTGAAGCTTTCTTT. It is translated as CASSEVFFRGDDTEAFF.

The chain combines TRBV19 with TRBJ2-7, with 8 positions matching TRBD2. The germline CDR1 and CDR2 sequences are LNHDA and SQIVND (reference sequence). This CDR3 region has 13 residues. After removal of 5 bases from V and 5 bases from J, the junction contained 5 bases not matched to a gene. The CDR3 region has the DNA TGTGCCAGTAGTCCCGGACTAGCTAACGAGCAGTACTTC. It yields the protein CASSPGLANEQYF. Variable domain in full (rest from reference TRBV19 and TRBJ2-7): DGGITQSPKYLFRKEGQNVTLSCEQNLNHDAMYWYRQDPGQGLRLIYYSQIVNDFQKGDIAEGYSVSREKKESFPLTVTSAQKNPTAFYLCASSPGLANEQYFGPGTRLTVT.

The gene calls are TRBV4-2 and TRBJ2-1; D is perhaps TRBD2 (5 bases). Germline V gene sequence: CDR1 LGHNA, CDR2 YNFKEQ. The CDR3 runs 15 residues. Trimming shortened V by 1 base and J by 6 bases, and 13 bases separated the two germline ends. The CDR3 spells CASSQGTLSRNEQFF. The CDR3, as DNA: TGTGCCAGCAGCCAAGGGACTCTATCGCGCAATGAGCAGTTCTTC.